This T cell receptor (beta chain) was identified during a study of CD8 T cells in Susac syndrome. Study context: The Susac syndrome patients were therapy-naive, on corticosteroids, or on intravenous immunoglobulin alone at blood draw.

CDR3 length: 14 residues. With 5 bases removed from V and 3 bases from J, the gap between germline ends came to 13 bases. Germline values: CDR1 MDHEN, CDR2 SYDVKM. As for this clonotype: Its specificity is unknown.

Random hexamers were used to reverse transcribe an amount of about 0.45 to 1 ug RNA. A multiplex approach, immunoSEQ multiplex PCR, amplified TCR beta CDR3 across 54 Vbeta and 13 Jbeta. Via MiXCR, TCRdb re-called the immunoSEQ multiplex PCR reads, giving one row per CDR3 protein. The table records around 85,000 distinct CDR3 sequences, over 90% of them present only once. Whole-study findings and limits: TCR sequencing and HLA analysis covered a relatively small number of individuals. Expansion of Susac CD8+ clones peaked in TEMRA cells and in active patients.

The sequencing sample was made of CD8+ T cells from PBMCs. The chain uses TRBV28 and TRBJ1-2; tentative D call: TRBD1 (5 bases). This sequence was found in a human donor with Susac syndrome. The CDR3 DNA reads TGTGCCAGCAGTACGAATACAGGCTACTATGGCTACACCTTC. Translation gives CASSTNTGYYGYTF.